This passage covers 11 T cell receptor beta chains from one sample sequenced in a study of human T cells and chemical hapten exposure. TCRdb re-derived calls from the RACE reads in MiXCR, one entry per CDR3 protein. Of approximately 90,000 distinct CDR3 sequences listed, 27% are singletons. Time point reported: patch test 3, about 24 weeks after DPC sensitization. Described treatment: therapeutic diphenylcyclopropenone sensitization with weekly scalp DPC. The source was whole blood, collected in connection with sensitization to the hapten diphenylcyclopropenone (DPC). The receptors here all came from a middle-aged man with alopecia areata. Some clones in this sample may be carry-over from other donors' samples.

The sample holds a few counts of this clonotype. V and J are TRBV12-3 or TRBV12-4 and TRBJ2-4, with 7 bases matching TRBD1. This CDR3 has 16 amino acids. V lost 1 base and J lost 2; bases outside the gene matches: 5. The CDR3 here is CASSLGGGHSKNIQYF. For the CDR3, the DNA is TGTGCCAGCAGTTTAGGAGGGGGCCATTCCAAAAACATTCAGTACTTC.

The rearrangement uses TRBV27 and TRBJ1-2, with D perhaps matching TRBD1 (6 bases). The V end lost 3 bases, the J end lost 4 bases, and 12 bases lay between the germline ends. This CDR3 is built from 14 residues. Germline loops: CDR1 MNHEY, CDR2 SMNVEV (reference sequence). The CDR3 sequence: CASSLYSGAYGYTF. The CDR3 nucleotides read TGTGCCAGCAGTTTGTACTCAGGGGCCTATGGCTACACCTTC.

The chain couples TRBV7-8 to TRBJ2-5; no clear D. The CDR3 loop spans 12 amino acids. CDR1 and CDR2 from the germline V gene are SGHVS and FQNEAQ. V dropped 5 bases and J dropped 1 base, with 5 bases sitting between them. The CDR3 DNA follows: TGTGCCAGCAGCCGGGCCCAAGAGACCCAGTACTTC. It translates to CASSRAQETQYF.

V is TRBV20-1 and J is TRBJ2-1; no firm D call. Germline CDR1 is DFQATT and CDR2 is SNEGSKA (reference sequence). The CDR3 consists of 14 residues. Trimming removed 1 base from V and 0 bases from J, with 7 bases in between. CDR3 sequence (DNA): TGCAGTGCTAGAGTGGGTTTCTCCTACAATGAGCAGTTCTTC. It is translated as CSARVGFSYNEQFF.

This clonotype was picked up a small number of times. The chain joins TRBV12-3 or TRBV12-4 to TRBJ2-1, with D possibly TRBD2 on 5 matching bases. This CDR3 spans 13 amino acids. Deletions cut 5 bases from V and 8 bases from J, with 13 bases between. In DNA form, the CDR3 reads TGTGCCAGCAGTCCCCCCGGGGTCCATGAGCAGTTCTTC. Encoded protein: CASSPPGVHEQFF.

This clonotype was observed a handful of times. CDR3 coding DNA: TGTGCCAGTAAGGGGACAGGGTCCTACGAGCAGTACTTC. This sequence encodes CASKGTGSYEQYF. The rearrangement joins TRBV19 to TRBJ2-7, with TRBD1 identical over 9 bases. The CDR3 length is 13 residues. CDR1 is LNHDA, CDR2 SQIVND, per germline (reference sequence). The ends lost 7 bases at V and 1 base at J; junction bases unmatched: 2. The full variable domain, its missing parts supplied by reference TRBV19 and TRBJ2-7, is DGGITQSPKYLFRKEGQNVTLSCEQNLNHDAMYWYRQDPGQGLRLIYYSQIVNDFQKGDIAEGYSVSREKKESFPLTVTSAQKNPTAFYLCASKGTGSYEQYFGPGTRLTVT.

V usage is TRBV6-2 or TRBV6-3 and J usage is TRBJ2-7; 9 bases are shared with TRBD1. The CDR3 runs to 15 residues. V lost 6 bases, J lost 0 bases, and 6 bases stayed unmatched. Germline CDR1 is MNHEY and CDR2 is SVGEGT. The CDR3 DNA follows: TGTGCCAGCAGAGGACAGGGGAGGGCCTCCTACGAGCAGTACTTC. It is translated as CASRGQGRASYEQYF.

A few counts support this clonotype. The V and J genes are TRBV28 and TRBJ2-7; D may be TRBD2 (5 bases). Germline CDR1 MDHEN, CDR2 SYDVKM. This CDR3 contains 12 residues. V lost 3 bases and J lost 4, with 7 bases in between. The CDR3 DNA reads as TGTGCCAGCAGTTTTCAGCGGTACGAGCAGTACTTC. Amino acid sequence: CASSFQRYEQYF. Full variable domain (outside the CDR3, taken from reference TRBV28 and TRBJ2-7): DVKVTQSSRYLVKRTGEKVFLECVQDMDHENMFWYRQDPGLGLRLIYFSYDVKMKEKGDIPEGYSVSREKKERFSLILESASTNQTSMYLCASSFQRYEQYFGPGTRLTVT.

There are many counts of this clonotype. J is TRBJ2-1 and V is TRBV20-1; D is undetermined. The CDR3 is made up of 14 amino acids. V was cut by 3 bases and J by 8 bases, with 17 bases left in between. CDR1 DFQATT and CDR2 SNEGSKA come from the germline V gene (reference sequence). DNA for the CDR3: TGCAGTGCTAGCGGTTTAGGGTCCCTTCATGAGCAGTTCTTC. Its protein product is CSASGLGSLHEQFF.

The chain couples TRBV5-5 to TRBJ1-1, with D hard to call. CDR3 size: 14 residues. CDR1 is SGHKS and CDR2 is YYEKEE in the germline V gene (reference sequence). Trimming removed 5 bases at V and 1 base at J, with 12 bases between. The DNA for the CDR3 is TGTGCCAGCAGACAGACATCCTCGAACACTGAAGCTTTCTTT. The encoded protein is CASRQTSSNTEAFF.

This clonotype was observed a handful of times. The CDR3 DNA follows: TGTGCCAGCAGCAATCGGGGCCCCGAAGTACCTAATGAAAAACTGTTTTTT. It translates to CASSNRGPEVPNEKLFF. This sequence joins TRBV21-1 and TRBJ1-4. TRBV21-1 is a pseudogene segment. The CDR3 has 17 residues.